The source of this T cell receptor (beta chain) is a study of blood T cell repertoires in COVID-19. In the study overall: Both acute and convalescent COVID-19 samples were obtained from the United States, Italy and Spain.

Per germline, CDR1 SGHRS and CDR2 YFSETQ. V was pared by 4 bases and J by 3 bases, with 15 bases between. There are 15 residues in the CDR3. This table comes from immunoSEQ multiplex PCR, and its TCRdb copy is limited to in-frame clones, with some not included. The repertoire consists of roughly 100,000 clones, with just under 95% occurring once and the leading ten covering approximately 1.9%. The gene calls are TRBV5-1 and TRBJ2-3; a weak D match, TRBD1 (6 bases). The receptor was isolated from a woman aged 45-65 years with COVID-19, enrolled during active disease. Input material: peripheral blood. Here the CDR3 DNA reads TGCGCCAGCAGCATCGCCCAGGGGTTGACAGATACGCAGTATTTT. Its protein product is CASSIAQGLTDTQYF.